This entry lists 24 T cell receptor beta chains sequenced from one sample in a study of T cell repertoires in cytomegalovirus infection. Their antigens are not known. TCRdb independently ran MiXCR on the reads; one entry per CDR3 protein. This sample carries fewer than 1,000,000 distinct CDR3 sequences, around 32% of them seen once, and the ten largest clones take roughly 13%. The sequencing used cultured CD8+ T cells from PBMCs, collected from culture after CMV antigen stimulation. All receptors derive from a human donor in good health (CMV status not recorded). Some clones in this sample may be carry-over from other donors' samples.

The chain has TRBV6-6 and TRBJ2-5; TRBD2 aligns across 7 bases. The germline V gene has CDR1 MNHNY and CDR2 SVGAGI (reference sequence). This CDR3 is built from 16 residues. The V segment lost 2 bases and the J segment 8 bases; nucleotides outside the gene matches: 14. CDR3 bases: TGTGCCAGCAGTTACCCACTAACAATTAGCGGGTCCACCCAGTACTTC. This codes for CASSYPLTISGSTQYF.

This clonotype has a count of ten or more. The chain couples TRBV7-9 to TRBJ1-2; D is undetermined. Deletions cut 5 bases from V and 8 bases from J, with 24 bases between. Per the germline V gene, CDR1 is SEHNR and CDR2 is FQNEAQ (reference sequence). There are 16 residues in the CDR3. The CDR3 nucleotides read TGTGCCAGCAGCCCTGGGAGCGGAACTAGCACCCGGGGCTACACCTTC. As protein: CASSPGSGTSTRGYTF.

With regard to this clonotype: A much larger clone sits a single nucleotide away, making a read error possible. V usage is TRBV6-2 or TRBV6-3 and J usage is TRBJ1-1, with D possibly being TRBD1 (6 bases). The V end was cut by 5 bases, the J end by 5 bases, with 15 bases between. This CDR3 is built from 14 residues. Looked up from germline, CDR1 is MNHEY and CDR2 is SVGEGT. CDR3 in DNA: TGTGCCAGCAGTCCTACAGGGAAGAGAACTGAAGCTTTCTTT. The encoded protein is CASSPTGKRTEAFF.

The V and J genes are TRBV7-3 and TRBJ2-2; D is perhaps TRBD2 (6 bases). Between the trimmed V and J ends, which lost 1 base and 9 bases, there was a span of 24 bases. The CDR3 consists of 18 residues. Germline V CDR1 and CDR2: SGHTA, FQGTGA. DNA of the CDR3: TGTGCCAGCAGCTTAATGCCGGCCCCGGGGGACCCCCGCCGGGAGCTGTTTTTT. The encoded protein is CASSLMPAPGDPRRELFF. Looking up the rest from reference TRBV7-3 and TRBJ2-2 gives the full variable domain: GAGVSQTPSNKVTEKGKYVELRCDPISGHTALYWYRQSLGQGPEFLIYFQGTGAADDSGLPNDRFFAVRPEGSVSTLKIQRTERGDSAVYLCASSLMPAPGDPRRELFFGEGSRLTVL.

This chain's CDR3 is CASSYSDRGSGANVLTF. The CDR3 nucleotides are TGTGCCAGCAGTTACTCGGACAGGGGGTCTGGGGCCAACGTCCTGACTTTC. This sequence joins TRBV6-2 or TRBV6-3 and TRBJ2-6; 10 nucleotides match TRBD1. Germline V lookup: CDR1 MNHEY, CDR2 SVGEGT. The CDR3 spans 17 residues. The V segment lost 0 bases and the J segment 1 base; nucleotides outside the gene matches: 0.

This clonotype was seen only a few times. The J gene is TRBJ2-6, the V gene TRBV7-9; unclear D gene. CDR3 length: 15 amino acids. Trimming took 5 bases from V and 0 from J, leaving 8 bases between them. Germline V lookup: CDR1 SEHNR, CDR2 FQNEAQ (reference sequence). Here the CDR3 DNA reads TGTGCCAGCAGCGGAGTTGGCTCTGGGGCCAACGTCCTGACTTTC. As protein: CASSGVGSGANVLTF. Combining the CDR3 with reference TRBV7-9 and TRBJ2-6 gives the whole variable domain DTGVSQNPRHKITKRGQNVTFRCDPISEHNRLYWYRQTLGQGPEFLTYFQNEAQLEKSRLLSDRFSAERPKGSFSTLEIQRTEQGDSAMYLCASSGVGSGANVLTFGAGSRLTVL.

The chain couples TRBV28 to TRBJ2-3; D is unresolved. This CDR3 is built from 13 residues. The germline gives CDR1 MDHEN, CDR2 SYDVKM. V was clipped by 6 bases and J by 1 base, with 8 bases between them. The CDR3 is CASRWEGTDTQYF. Here the CDR3 DNA reads TGTGCCAGCAGATGGGAAGGCACAGATACGCAGTATTTT.

The genes are TRBV7-9 and TRBJ2-1; D is undetermined. This CDR3 spans 11 amino acids. Trimming took off 5 bases at V and 12 bases at J, with 11 bases between the two ends. Germline loops: CDR1 SEHNR, CDR2 FQNEAQ (reference sequence). The CDR3 here is CASSPPLPQFF. Written as DNA, the CDR3 is TGTGCCAGCAGCCCCCCTCTCCCGCAGTTCTTC.

This chain connects TRBV27 to TRBJ2-5; 7 bases agree with TRBD2. Losses at the gene ends were 3 bases for V and 3 bases for J; bases not matched to a gene: 7. The CDR3 totals 15 residues. Germline V gene lookup returns CDR1 MNHEY and CDR2 SMNVEV (reference sequence). This CDR3 is CASSFIAGAKETQYF. DNA for the CDR3: TGTGCCAGCAGTTTTATAGCGGGCGCGAAAGAGACCCAGTACTTC.

The chain is built from TRBV7-2 and TRBJ2-2, with D uncertain. The CDR3 is 12 residues long. Between the trimmed V and J ends, which lost 2 bases and 11 bases, there was a span of 9 bases. Germline-derived CDR1 and CDR2 are SGHTA and FQGNSA. CDR3 protein: CASSLSMTELFF. CDR3 DNA: TGTGCCAGCAGCTTAAGTATGACAGAGCTGTTTTTT.

A word on this clonotype: The junction and the germline gene differ at one end; a read error may be behind it. The chain employs TRBV7-7 and TRBJ2-5, with 7 nucleotides matching TRBD2. This CDR3 comprises 14 residues. CDR1 is SSHAT, CDR2 FNYEAQ, per germline (reference sequence). The CDR3 DNA is TGTGCTAGCAGCCCCCAAGCGGGGACGGAGACCCAGTACTTC. Translation gives CASSPQAGTETQYF.

The chain joins TRBV27 to TRBJ2-7, with 12 bases lining up with TRBD1. Trimming removed 8 bases from V and 4 bases from J; junction bases left unmatched: 9. The length of the CDR3 is 15 residues. Germline assignment: CDR1 MNHEY and CDR2 SMNVEV (reference sequence). This CDR3 is CASAIGTGGAYEQYV. In nucleotides, the CDR3 is TGTGCCAGCGCAATAGGGACAGGGGGCGCGTACGAGCAGTACGTC.

V and J are TRBV10-3 and TRBJ2-3; D call uncertain. Germline assignment: CDR1 ENHRY and CDR2 SYGVKD. This CDR3 is built from 13 residues. The V end was cut by 11 bases, the J end by 0 bases, with 12 bases between. The CDR3 here is CAYSYPSTDTQYF. For the CDR3, the DNA is TGTGCCTACAGCTACCCTAGCACAGATACGCAGTATTTT.

This clonotype was detected a few times. The chain combines TRBV28 with TRBJ2-1; 7 nucleotides agree with TRBD1. Per germline, CDR1 MDHEN and CDR2 SYDVKM. The CDR3 sequence is 17 residues long. Trimming removed 4 bases from V and 1 base from J; junction bases left unmatched: 10. The CDR3 sequence: CASSYPTAGGSYNEQFF. DNA of the CDR3: TGTGCCAGCAGTTACCCCACTGCAGGGGGTTCCTACAATGAGCAGTTCTTC. Drawing the rest from reference TRBV28 and TRBJ2-1, the complete variable domain is DVKVTQSSRYLVKRTGEKVFLECVQDMDHENMFWYRQDPGLGLRLIYFSYDVKMKEKGDIPEGYSVSREKKERFSLILESASTNQTSMYLCASSYPTAGGSYNEQFFGPGTRLTVL.

The chain uses TRBV27 and TRBJ1-3; TRBD1 agrees at 12 bases. This CDR3 is 18 amino acids long. CDR1 and CDR2 (germline): MNHEY, SMNVEV (reference sequence). With 2 bases clipped from V and 4 bases from J, the junction kept 9 bases outside the gene matches. CDR3: CASSLARRDRGPGNTIYF. DNA for the CDR3: TGTGCCAGCAGTTTAGCCCGTCGGGACAGGGGGCCAGGAAACACCATATATTTT.

V gene TRBV11-3 combines with J gene TRBJ2-2, with unresolved D. Trimming stripped 4 bases from V and 1 base from J, with 10 bases between. The CDR3 contains 15 residues. CDR1 and CDR2 (germline): SGHNT, YENEEA. CDR3 sequence (DNA): TGTGCCAGCAGCTCCTACGCAGAGAACACCGGGGAGCTGTTTTTT. Amino acids: CASSSYAENTGELFF.

The J gene is TRBJ2-5, the V gene TRBV20-1, with a tentative D call TRBD2 (5 bases). The CDR3 extends over 13 amino acids. Germline CDR1 reads DFQATT; CDR2 reads SNEGSKA (reference sequence). Trimming stripped 3 bases from V and 5 bases from J, with 13 bases between. Here the CDR3 DNA reads TGCAGTGCTAGGGACTCCGGTGGGGAGACCCAGTACTTC. It encodes CSARDSGGETQYF.

The chain couples TRBV7-9 to TRBJ2-1, with D possibly being TRBD2 (6 bases). The CDR3 is 13 residues long. The V and J ends lost 2 bases and 8 bases respectively, with 10 bases between them. The germline CDR1 and CDR2 sequences are SEHNR and FQNEAQ (reference sequence). CDR3 amino acids: CASSLSWGDEQFF. In DNA form, the CDR3 reads TGTGCCAGCAGCTTATCATGGGGGGATGAGCAGTTCTTC.

This clonotype was detected a few times. The chain is built from TRBV12-3 or TRBV12-4 and TRBJ2-3; D unclear. V was shortened by 2 bases and J by 0 bases, with 9 bases between the two germline ends. This CDR3 spans 15 amino acids. As DNA, the CDR3 is TGTGCCAGCAGTTTAAACTCCGTTAGCACAGATACGCAGTATTTT. Residues: CASSLNSVSTDTQYF.

This clonotype was counted once. The chain has TRBV12-3 or TRBV12-4 and TRBJ1-2, with D possibly being TRBD1 (5 bases). Trimming shortened V by 10 bases and J by 10 bases, and 16 bases separated the two germline ends. The CDR3 sequence is 11 residues long. CDR3 loop: CATLWGNDYTF. DNA for the CDR3: TGTGCCACCCTGTGGGGGAATGACTACACCTTC.

This chain uses TRBV9 with TRBJ2-1, with 8 bases fitting TRBD2. The V and J ends lost 0 bases and 10 bases, in that order; junction bases with no gene match: 6. CDR3 length: 14 residues. Germline V gene data show CDR1 as SGDLS and CDR2 as YYNGEE. The CDR3: CASSVGVAGKEQFF. CDR3 nucleotides: TGTGCCAGCAGCGTAGGAGTAGCGGGGAAAGAGCAGTTCTTC.

This clonotype appeared a few times. This chain links TRBV7-6 with TRBJ2-5, with TRBD1 matching over 8 bases. The CDR3 runs 15 residues. Germline-derived CDR1 and CDR2 are SGHVS and FNYEAQ. V shed 5 bases, J shed 2 bases, and the junction held 7 bases outside the gene matches. Here the CDR3 DNA reads TGTGCCAGCAGCCGAGAGGGACAGGTTCAAGAGACCCAGTACTTC. Amino acids: CASSREGQVQETQYF.

DNA of the CDR3: TGCAGCGTTATACAGGATGGGGGTGGCTACACCTTC. This sequence encodes CSVIQDGGGYTF. The rearrangement uses TRBV29-1 and TRBJ1-2; D is perhaps TRBD1 (5 bases). The CDR3 extends over 12 amino acids. The germline V gene has CDR1 SQVTM and CDR2 ANQGSEA. V lost 5 bases, J lost 7 bases, and 14 bases lay in between.

This clonotype was seen more than once but under ten times. The chain combines TRBV5-4 with TRBJ2-1; 7 bases line up with TRBD2. This CDR3 has 14 residues. The V gene's germline CDR1 is SGHNT and CDR2 YYREEE (reference sequence). The V and J ends lost 4 bases and 9 bases, in that order; junction bases with no gene match: 10. As DNA, the CDR3 is TGTGCCAGCAGCAACTTGGGGGGGGAGGGTGAGCAGTTCTTC. Amino acids: CASSNLGGEGEQFF.